This is a list of T cell receptor beta chains from one sample in a study of T cell repertoires in cytomegalovirus infection. TCRdb reprocessed the reads with MiXCR, giving one entry per CDR3 protein. The table includes about 890,000 distinct CDR3 sequences, around 29% detected once. Antigen specificity for these receptors is unknown. The source material was cultured CD8+ T cells from PBMCs, sampled from culture after CMV antigen stimulation. All receptors come from a human donor in good health (CMV status not recorded). Some clones in this sample may be carry-over from other donors' samples. Each CDR3 is given with its conserved first and last residue. The D gene is left open where the match is weak. Some rows have no size entry. The others give once, few or many, or a class for an expanded clone.

.,.,11,TRBV5-4,TRBJ1-6,TGTGCCAGCAGCTCCGGAGGCCCCCTCCACTTT,CASSSGGPLHF
TRBD2,few,16,TRBV27,TRBJ2-7,TGTGCCACCGCTGAGGGAGCGAGCGGGGGGGCCCGCGAGCAGTACTTC,CATAEGASGGAREQYF
.,many,17,TRBV7-2,TRBJ2-1,TGTGCCAGCAGCCGAGACGGGACAACTACTTTCTACAATGAGCAGTTCTTC,CASSRDGTTTFYNEQFF
.,few,16,TRBV4-1,TRBJ1-2,TGCGCCAGCAGCCAAGTTATTGGGAGGATTAACTATGGCTACACCTTC,CASSQVIGRINYGYTF
TRBD1,few,15,TRBV6-1,TRBJ2-1,TGTGCCAGCAGTGACCCGGGACAGGGGGCTCGTGAGCAGTTCTTC,CASSDPGQGAREQFF
.,.,12,TRBV7-6,TRBJ2-5,TGTGCCAGCAGCGCGGCTGGGGAGACCCAGTACTTC,CASSAAGETQYF
.,.,15,TRBV7-6,TRBJ2-3,TGTGCCAGCAGCGGGGGCTCCCCGAGTGGGGATACGCAGTATTTT,CASSGGSPSGDTQYF
TRBD1,many,17,TRBV6-6,TRBJ1-1,TGTGCCAGCAGTAAAAACAGGGGGCCCACCTTGAACACTGAAGCTTTCTTT,CASSKNRGPTLNTEAFF
.,.,12,TRBV24-1,TRBJ1-1,TGTGCCACCAGTGATGCCGGGACAGAAGCTTTCTTT,CATSDAGTEAFF
.,.,13,TRBV24-1,TRBJ1-1,TGTGCCGATCTGGCGGGGGAGAACACTGAAGCTTTCTTT,CADLAGENTEAFF
.,.,16,TRBV4-3,TRBJ1-1,TGCGCCAGCAGCTCAGGGACGGGTGCGGGGGGCACTGAAGCTTTCTTT,CASSSGTGAGGTEAFF
.,many,18,TRBV12-5,TRBJ2-5,TGTGCTAGTGCCTTCACCCGGGACACCTCTGGGTGGGAAGAGACCCAGTACTTC,CASAFTRDTSGWEETQYF
.,few,14,TRBV7-9,TRBJ2-5,TGTGCCAGCATAGGAGGGGGCCCCCAAGAGACCCAGTACTTC,CASIGGGPQETQYF
.,few,16,TRBV20-1,TRBJ1-4,TGCAGTGCTAGAGCCGAGGACAGTGCAACTAATGAAAAACTGTTTTTT,CSARAEDSATNEKLFF
.,.,14,TRBV5-6,TRBJ1-4,TGTGCCAGCAGCTTGACCAGGGCTAATGAAAAACTGTTTTTT,CASSLTRANEKLFF
.,once,15,TRBV29-1,TRBJ2-3,TGCAGCGTTGTCGGGGGGCCGCCTAGCACAGATACGCAGTATTTT,CSVVGGPPSTDTQYF
TRBD1,few,18,TRBV6-6,TRBJ2-6,TGTGCCAGCAGCCTGGACAGGGGCCGAAGCTCTGGGGCCAACGTCCTGACTTTC,CASSLDRGRSSGANVLTF
.,many,12,TRBV27,TRBJ2-5,TGTGCCAGCAGTTTCCCGGGGGAGACCCAGTACTTC,CASSFPGETQYF
TRBD1,few,13,TRBV29-1,TRBJ2-1,TGCAGCGTCACAGGGGGCGCCTACAATGAGCAGTTCTTC,CSVTGGAYNEQFF
.,.,17,TRBV6-5,TRBJ2-6,TGTGCCAGCAGTTACGAAAGCCAGGGCCTTGGGGCCAACGTCCTGACTTTC,CASSYESQGLGANVLTF
.,few,14,TRBV6-6,TRBJ2-3,TGTGCCAGCAGTTCAGCGGGCCAGGTAGATACGCAGTATTTT,CASSSAGQVDTQYF
TRBD1,.,14,TRBV6-5,TRBJ2-3,TGTGCCAGCAGTTACTGGGACAGTATGGATACGCAGTATTTT,CASSYWDSMDTQYF
.,.,13,TRBV12-3/TRBV12-4,TRBJ1-1,TGTGCCAGCGCCGCAGCGGGGTTCACTGAAGCTTTCTTT,CASAAAGFTEAFF
TRBD1,.,12,TRBV19,TRBJ1-1,TGTGCCAGTAGTGGACAGGCTCCCGAAGCTTTCTTT,CASSGQAPEAFF
TRBD1,few,19,TRBV7-9,TRBJ1-5,TGTGCCAGCAGTTACTCCGCGGGACAGGTAGATACCTTTGGTCAGCCCCAGCATTTT,CASSYSAGQVDTFGQPQHF
.,.,14,TRBV11-2,TRBJ1-1,TGTGCCAGCAAGGGAGGGGGGCTGGACACTGAAGCTTTCTTT,CASKGGGLDTEAFF
.,.,15,TRBV27,TRBJ1-3,TGTGCCAGTAGTTCAACCCAGGGGCCTGGAAACACCATATATTTT,CASSSTQGPGNTIYF
.,few,17,TRBV6-1,TRBJ2-1,TGTGCCAGCAGGTCGTCCTCCCGGGGAATACAAGGGAATGAGCAGTTCTTC,CASRSSSRGIQGNEQFF
.,many,14,TRBV6-5,TRBJ1-1,TGTGCCAGCATCTCCCCGCGCGGAGGCACTGAAGCTTTCTTT,CASISPRGGTEAFF
.,few,14,TRBV7-6,TRBJ2-7,TGTGCCAGCAGCTTAGGGGCAGGGCACTACGAGCAGTACTTC,CASSLGAGHYEQYF
TRBD1,many,15,TRBV7-8,TRBJ2-5,TGTGCCAGCAGCTCCGGGACAGGGTTTTTAGAGACCCAGTACTTC,CASSSGTGFLETQYF
.,.,15,TRBV15,TRBJ1-4,TGTGCCACCAGCCCAACCAGGGCAACTAATGAAAAACTGTTTTTT,CATSPTRATNEKLFF
TRBD2,few,16,TRBV28,TRBJ2-3,TGTGCCAGCAGCCGCCTAGCGGGGGGGCTAAGAGATACGCAGTATTTT,CASSRLAGGLRDTQYF
.,.,13,TRBV20-1,TRBJ2-3,TGCAGTGTTCCGGCCCCATCAACAGATACGCAGTATTTT,CSVPAPSTDTQYF
TRBD1,.,14,TRBV19,TRBJ2-3,TGTGCCAGTAGCCTCAGGGGGCGCGTTGATACGCAGTATTTT,CASSLRGRVDTQYF
TRBD1,.,14,TRBV10-2,TRBJ1-1,TGCGCCAGCAGTGATGGGGACAGGGTCACTGAAGCTTTCTTT,CASSDGDRVTEAFF
TRBD1,.,14,TRBV6-5,TRBJ1-5,TGTGCCAGCAGTCGCCGGGACAGGGTTCAGCCCCAGCATTTT,CASSRRDRVQPQHF
TRBD2,.,19,TRBV28,TRBJ2-3,TGTGCCAGCAGTTTAACTAGCGGGGAGCAGAAATATAGCACAGATACGCAGTATTTT,CASSLTSGEQKYSTDTQYF
.,few,14,TRBV4-1,TRBJ2-3,TGCGCCAGCAGCCAAGAAGTTAGCACAGATACGCAGTATTTT,CASSQEVSTDTQYF
.,few,16,TRBV4-1,TRBJ1-3,TGCGCCAGCAGCCCTTACAGGTTACCCTCTGGAAACACCATATATTTT,CASSPYRLPSGNTIYF
.,few,16,TRBV7-9,TRBJ1-5,TGTGCCAGCAGCTTAGTTTTGGGGATGAGCAATCAGCCCCAGCATTTT,CASSLVLGMSNQPQHF
TRBD1,few,17,TRBV7-6,TRBJ2-1,TGTGCCAGCAGCTTAGCCAGGGGGCTCAATTCCTACAATGAGCAGTTCTTC,CASSLARGLNSYNEQFF
.,.,18,TRBV4-1,TRBJ2-3,TGCGCCAGCAGCCAAGAAAGAGCTTTTTTCGGGGGCACAGATACGCAGTATTTT,CASSQERAFFGGTDTQYF
.,few,15,TRBV6-2/TRBV6-3,TRBJ1-1,TGTGCCAGCAGTTACAGGAGGGCGTCAGACACTGAAGCTTTCTTT,CASSYRRASDTEAFF
TRBD2,few,19,TRBV7-6,TRBJ2-2,TGTGCCAGCAGCTTAGGCGCGGCGATAGCGGGGGGGCCGACCGGGGAGCTGTTTTTT,CASSLGAAIAGGPTGELFF
.,.,15,TRBV9,TRBJ2-5,TGTGCCAGCAGCGTAGAGGGCAGGTCTCAAGAGACCCAGTACTTC,CASSVEGRSQETQYF
.,few,17,TRBV6-6,TRBJ1-5,TGTGCCAGCAGTTCCCCCCAGGACGGGGGGGGCAATCAGCCCCAGCATTTT,CASSSPQDGGGNQPQHF
.,.,16,TRBV6-6,TRBJ1-3,TGTACCAGCAGTTACACCGACGGGCCCTCTGGAAACACCATATATTTT,CTSSYTDGPSGNTIYF
.,few,15,TRBV10-2,TRBJ1-2,TGCGCCAGCAGTGACACGGACAGTTCTAACTATGGCTACACCTTC,CASSDTDSSNYGYTF
.,.,17,TRBV12-3/TRBV12-4,TRBJ1-3,TGTGCCAGCAGCCTGACGGAGGGGCAGAACCTTGGAAACACCATATATTTT,CASSLTEGQNLGNTIYF
TRBD2,few,15,TRBV9,TRBJ2-5,TGTGCCAGCGCGAAGTCGGGAGGGATCAGAGAGACCCAGTACTTC,CASAKSGGIRETQYF
.,.,15,TRBV14,TRBJ1-1,TGTGCCAGCAGCCAAGGTATACACCGGAACACTGAAGCTTTCTTT,CASSQGIHRNTEAFF
.,.,15,TRBV5-6,TRBJ2-3,TGTGCCAGCAGCTTGTGGGCAGCTTACACAGATACGCAGTATTTT,CASSLWAAYTDTQYF
.,few,16,TRBV7-8,TRBJ2-1,TGTGCCAGCAGCACGGACGGACGTAGCTCCTACAATGAGCAGTTCTTC,CASSTDGRSSYNEQFF
.,.,17,TRBV6-5,TRBJ2-2,TGTGCCAGCAGTTACTCCGGGTCAATCGCGAACACCGGGGAGCTGTTTTTT,CASSYSGSIANTGELFF